Listed below are T cell receptor beta chains from one sample, sequenced in a study of graft-versus-host responses after intestinal transplantation. Sequencing used immunoSEQ multiplex PCR; TCRdb keeps in-frame clones, though not all of them. The sample records about 23,000 clones, roughly two fifths being singletons. The sequences come from alloreactive CD8+ T cells from a mixed lymphocyte reaction culture, collected before transplantation. Receptor source: a human patient who was an organ donor for intestinal transplantation. Both conserved end residues are part of each CDR3. The D gene is left open where the match is weak. Clone size is stated in some rows and not others, as once, few, many or a class when expanded.

V	D	size	J	DNA	CDR3
TRBV2	.	.	TRBJ2-5	TGTGCCAGCAGTGAAGCGGGGGGGCTAAGCTGGTACTTC	CASSEAGGLSWYF
TRBV10-3	.	.	TRBJ1-2	TGTGCCATGAGGGGCTCGGGGTCTCTTATCTACAGCCCATCCGACCGCTATGGCTACACCTTC	CAMRGSGSLIYSPSDRYGYTF
TRBV9	TRBD1	few	TRBJ2-7	TGTGCCAGCAGCTTAGACAGGGTTAACGAGCAGTACTTC	CASSLDRVNEQYF
TRBV4-1	TRBD2	few	TRBJ2-1	TGCGCCAGCAGCCGCGGGGGGGTGGGCGAAAATGAGCAGTTCTTC	CASSRGGVGENEQFF
TRBV7-9	TRBD2	.	TRBJ2-1	TGTGCCAGCAGCTTAGGCGCTAGCGGGAACAATGAGCAGTTCTTC	CASSLGASGNNEQFF
TRBV2	TRBD1	.	TRBJ1-1	TGTGCCAGCAGCGTGGCCGGGACAGGGGGTTTTATGAACACTGAAGCTTTCTTT	CASSVAGTGGFMNTEAFF
TRBV6-5	.	.	TRBJ2-1	TGTGCCAGCAGTTACGTTGGGTTAGGGAATGAGCAGTTCTTC	CASSYVGLGNEQFF
TRBV7-3	TRBD2	few	TRBJ2-1	TGTGCCAGCAGCCAAGACTGGCTAGCGGGAGCGATTGAGCAGTTCTTC	CASSQDWLAGAIEQFF
TRBV20-1	TRBD2	.	TRBJ2-4	TGCAGTGCTAATAGCGGGATTCAGTACTTC	CSANSGIQYF
TRBV30	TRBD2	once	TRBJ2-7	TGTGCCTGGAACAAAACGGGGGGGAACTACGAGCAGTACTTC	CAWNKTGGNYEQYF
TRBV27	.	few	TRBJ1-1	TGTGCCAGCAGTTTATTGTGGGGGAGTCAGAACACTGAAGCTTTCTTT	CASSLLWGSQNTEAFF
TRBV6-5	TRBD2	few	TRBJ2-7	TGTGCCAGCAGTGTTGGACTAGCGGAATACTACGAGGGATACTTC	CASSVGLAEYYEGYF
TRBV11-2	.	.	TRBJ1-2	TGTGCCAGCAGCTTAGATACGTATTACTATGGCTACACCTTC	CASSLDTYYYGYTF
TRBV7-3	.	.	TRBJ2-1	TGTGCCAGCAGCTTAGCGGGGAGACGGGATGAGCAGTTCTTC	CASSLAGRRDEQFF
TRBV6-5	.	few	TRBJ1-1	TGTGCCAGCAGAGTCTGGACGTCAGCTGAAGCTTTCTTT	CASRVWTSAEAFF
TRBV30	TRBD1	.	TRBJ1-2	TGTGCCTGGAGCTCCCTGCCCCGGGACAGGGATGGCTACACCTTC	CAWSSLPRDRDGYTF
TRBV7-9	.	.	TRBJ1-1	TGTGCCAGCAGCTCTCGGACGGGACTGAACACTGAAGCTTTCTTT	CASSSRTGLNTEAFF
TRBV27	.	.	TRBJ2-1	TGTGCCAGCAGTTTATCTCCATACAATGAGCAGTTCTTC	CASSLSPYNEQFF
TRBV5-3	.	few	TRBJ1-5	TGTGCCAGCAGCCATTTGAATCAGCCCCAGCATTTT	CASSHLNQPQHF
TRBV4-1	TRBD2	.	TRBJ2-1	TGCGCCAGCAGCCAATTCGGGTGGTCGGGAGGGTACAATGAGCAGTTCTTC	CASSQFGWSGGYNEQFF
TRBV4-1	.	few	TRBJ1-1	TGCGCCAGCAGCCAAGGGGGGCAGGAAGCTTTCTTT	CASSQGGQEAFF
TRBV11-2	.	few	TRBJ2-2	TGTGCCAGCAGCCCTTATGAAGGCCCGAACACCGGGGAGCTGTTTTTT	CASSPYEGPNTGELFF
TRBV5-1	.	few	TRBJ1-2	TGCGCCAGCAGCCTTGGGTGGAGGGGGGTCGGACTAGACTACACCTTC	CASSLGWRGVGLDYTF
TRBV9	.	.	TRBJ2-1	TGTGCCAGCAGCGTAGGACAGTCCTACAATGAGCAGTTCTTC	CASSVGQSYNEQFF
TRBV6-6	TRBD2	.	TRBJ2-3	TGTGCCAGCAGTTGGACTAGCGGGAGGGCAGATACGCAGTATTTT	CASSWTSGRADTQYF
TRBV30	.	few	TRBJ1-3	TGTGCCTGGAGACCAGAAAACACCATATATTTT	CAWRPENTIYF
TRBV29-1	.	few	TRBJ2-1	TGCAGCGTTTTTTCCGGGAGCTCCTACAATGAGCAGTTCTTC	CSVFSGSSYNEQFF
TRBV7-9	.	.	TRBJ1-4	TGTGCCAGCAGCTCATACTTAGACAGAGGCCAACTGTTTTTT	CASSSYLDRGQLFF
TRBV5-1	TRBD1	few	TRBJ1-2	TGCGCCAGCAGCTTGGTCCAGGGGGCAGACTATGGCTACACCTTC	CASSLVQGADYGYTF
TRBV18	.	.	TRBJ2-5	TGTGCCAGCTCACCAGGGCGGCAGGAGAGGCAAGAGACCCAGTACTTC	CASSPGRQERQETQYF
TRBV10-3	.	.	TRBJ1-3	TGTGCCATCAGTGTTCAGGGAAACACCATATATTTT	CAISVQGNTIYF
TRBV5-5	.	.	TRBJ2-5	TGTGCCAGCAGCCACACGGCGGACTATATCCAAGAGACCCAGTACTTC	CASSHTADYIQETQYF
TRBV4-1	.	once	TRBJ2-3	TGCGCCAGCAGCCAAGTTTTCGGGAGACCAGATACGCAGTATTTT	CASSQVFGRPDTQYF
TRBV29-1	.	few	TRBJ1-5	TGCAGCGTTGAAGTTAATCAGGGAGGCAATCAGCCCCAGCATTTT	CSVEVNQGGNQPQHF
TRBV4-3	.	many	TRBJ1-2	TGCGCCAGCAGCCAAGATTATGGGGACGGGGGGGGGCGGAACTATGGCTACACCTTC	CASSQDYGDGGGRNYGYTF
TRBV4-1	.	.	TRBJ1-4	TGCGCCAGCAGCCAAGTGTCCTGGAGTGAAAAACTGTTTTTT	CASSQVSWSEKLFF
TRBV6-1	.	.	TRBJ1-5	TGTGCCAGCAGTTCACAGGGTCAGCCCCAGCATTTT	CASSSQGQPQHF
TRBV27	.	.	TRBJ2-3	TGTGCCACCCTTAAACCCCTCGGGGAAGATACGCAGTATTTT	CATLKPLGEDTQYF
TRBV4-3	.	.	TRBJ1-1	TGCGCCAGCAGCCAAGTTGGCAACACTGAAGCTTTCTTT	CASSQVGNTEAFF
TRBV13	.	medium-sized	TRBJ2-7	TGTGCCAGCAGCGTCGGGATCGGCGAGCAGTACTTC	CASSVGIGEQYF
TRBV21-1	.	few	TRBJ2-1	TGTGCCAGCAGCGAGTCTAGCGGGATCCCATATGAGCAGTTCTTC	CASSESSGIPYEQFF
TRBV19	.	once	TRBJ1-1	TGTGCCAGTAGCCACTACAGGGACACTGAAGCTTTCTTT	CASSHYRDTEAFF
TRBV30	.	.	TRBJ1-4	TGTGCCTGGAGTGTTCCAGGGTGGGGTGAAAAACTGTTTTTT	CAWSVPGWGEKLFF
TRBV29-1	TRBD2	.	TRBJ2-2	TGCAGCGCAGGGACTAGCGGGAGTAGTTGGGACACCGGGGAGCTGTTTTTT	CSAGTSGSSWDTGELFF
TRBV9	TRBD2	.	TRBJ2-3	TGTGCCCGCAGCGACCGACTAGCAGGCACAGATACGCAGTATTTT	CARSDRLAGTDTQYF
TRBV30	.	few	TRBJ1-5	TGTGCCTGGAGTGTACTGTATAGCAATCAGCCCCAGCATTTT	CAWSVLYSNQPQHF
TRBV18	TRBD1	.	TRBJ2-5	TGTGCCAGCTCACCCCGGACAGGGATAGGGACCCAGTACTTC	CASSPRTGIGTQYF
TRBV7-2	TRBD1	.	TRBJ2-3	TGTGCCAGCAGCGAGCCCGGGACAGTCACAGATACGCAGTATTTT	CASSEPGTVTDTQYF
TRBV2	TRBD1	.	TRBJ2-1	TGTGCCAGCAGGGCCGGGACAGGGCCCTACAATGAGCAGTTCTTC	CASRAGTGPYNEQFF
TRBV2	.	.	TRBJ2-6	TGTGCCAGCAGTGAAGGGTCCACTGGGGCCAACGTCCTGACTTTC	CASSEGSTGANVLTF
TRBV23-1	TRBD1	.	TRBJ2-7	TGCGCCAGATTCCGGGACAGGGGGCCCTACGAGCAGTACTTC	CARFRDRGPYEQYF
TRBV7-2	TRBD2	.	TRBJ2-7	TGTGCCAGCAGCTTAGAACGGGGGGACCCTCCCTACGAGCAGTACTTC	CASSLERGDPPYEQYF